The clone carrying this T cell receptor beta chain was seen a handful of times. Its specificity is not known. The sample originates from a study of T cell repertoires in cytomegalovirus infection. At the level of the study: CMV infection plus the matching HLA type was flagged by public TCR beta signatures.

Each CDR3 protein gets one entry after TCRdb re-called the reads with MiXCR. Counted here are hundreds of thousands of distinct CDR3 sequences, 17% occurring once; the ten biggest clones make up about 12%. Study-wide results and limits: Identification of carriers of CMV plus the relevant HLA was performed using cumulative public TCR beta family frequency. Ex vivo responses were dominated by HLA-C-restricted CMV-specific TCR beta clonotypes.

The CDR3 extends over 14 amino acids. Deletions cut 5 bases from V and 3 bases from J, with 14 bases between. The V gene's germline CDR1 is DFQATT and CDR2 SNEGSKA (reference sequence). Sequenced material: PBMCs. This sequence was found in a human donor in good health (CMV status not recorded). Some clones in this sample may be carry-over from other donors' samples. The rearrangement links TRBV20-1 to TRBJ2-1; D possibly uses TRBD1 or TRBD2 (6 bases each). CDR3 loop: CSAEGGKVYNEQFF. CDR3 coding DNA: TGCAGTGCTGAAGGGGGGAAGGTCTACAATGAGCAGTTCTTC.